This entry is about one T cell receptor beta chain. No antigen is known for it. Qualities for individual bases were not recorded, and no much larger clone is one base off. According to the germline V gene, CDR1 reads SGHTA and CDR2 reads FQGTGA. V and J lose 3 bases and 1 base, and a span of 9 bases separates them. Its CDR3 holds 14 amino acids, cysteine through phenylalanine. Of the read, only the CDR3 DNA is kept; its 42 bases are in frame from base 1. For repertoire sequencing, TCR beta CDR3 regions were amplified from RNA transcripts. HTBI primers and the Qiagen OneStep RT-PCR kit were used in a first-round RT-PCR, which was followed by a second-round multiplex PCR, size selection and purification. Libraries were sequenced on an Illumina HiSeq2000 using paired-end 100 bp reads. The study's own analysis went as follows. SOAPnuke was used to process the reads, removing any read that contained adapters or uncalled bases, had a mean Phred below 15, or lacked an exact match to the constant primer or identifier. COPE v1.2.5 was used to merge the high-quality paired reads. Each unique nucleotide sequence was defined as a clonotype, and clonotypes were aligned to IMGT TRB V, D and J references with MiTCR v1.1. The analysis was limited to V-J combinations with a frequency above 0.0001, which together covered approximately 99% of repertoires. A TCR clonal expansion and chaos score per V-J combination was defined as the ratio of F50 clonal expansion to chaos observed in the TCRdist matrix. Welch's t-statistics and random forest were used to narrow the features down to about a dozen V-J combinations, which were then fed into a naive Bayes classifier. The similarity between thyroid and blood repertoires was quantified using the Morisita-Horn index. TCRdb trimmed public reads at Q25 via fastp, called clones via MiXCR and kept in-frame beta chains. Each record represents a unique CDR3 protein, reported with the most common genes and DNA among its rows. TCRdb's processing, not the authors', yielded these V and J calls. The sample table contains about 57,000 distinct CDR3 sequences; only one count was recorded for about half of them. The ten top clones hold 4.5% to 5% of the sample.

These data are taken from a study of Graves' ophthalmopathy and Graves' hyperthyroidism (dated by TCRdb to 2017 to 2018). With respect to the entire study: Peripheral blood was collected at initial diagnosis, before any treatment. The study used signatures of the TCR beta repertoire to tell Graves' ophthalmopathy apart from Graves' hyperthyroidism and to predict which patients would progress to ophthalmopathy. In total, 135 blood samples were TCR-sequenced: under 45 ophthalmopathy, approximately 75 hyperthyroidism and roughly 17 hyperthyroidism-to-ophthalmopathy patients. To explore V-J signatures that distinguish ophthalmopathy from hyperthyroidism, a discovery set of about 99 patients was enrolled, made up of approximately 45 with ophthalmopathy and 57 with stable hyperthyroidism. For independent validation, a separate cohort was made up of 18 hyperthyroidism patients plus 17 patients who later progressed from hyperthyroidism to ophthalmopathy. In several hyperthyroidism patients, the T-cell repertoires found in thyroid tissue were compared with those found in blood. After sampling, hyperthyroidism patients received methimazole starting at 30 mg daily, and ophthalmopathy patients received high-dose intravenous methylprednisolone.

The ophthalmopathy patients had moderately to severely active disease, with a Clinical Activity Score of 3 or higher, a NOSPECS grade of 4 or higher, and a disease duration of less than 3 months. Patients with other autoimmune diseases, uncontrolled infections, pregnancy or lactation were excluded from the study. Clinical symptoms, serum thyroxine, TRAb, thyroid ultrasound and orbital computed tomography were used for diagnosis. PBMCs were isolated from more than 9 ml of fresh peripheral blood by Ficoll-Paque density gradient centrifugation. Trizol reagent was used to extract the total RNA, and its quality was then checked on an Agilent 2100 Bioanalyzer. Points the paper makes about the study in general: No statistical method was used to predetermine the sample size, and group allocation was not hidden from the investigators. In validation, the model predicted ophthalmopathy progression with more than 70% sensitivity and about 73% specificity; roughly 11 predicted patients were CT-confirmed with GO in a median of around 6.5 months. In cross-validation, the 13-signature model distinguished ophthalmopathy from stable hyperthyroidism with just over 85% sensitivity and around 81% specificity, and in the test set the corresponding values were approximately 80% and 75%. Among expanded thyroid clonotypes with frequency above 0.001, most also showed up in blood, which suggests that blood repertoires may reflect the thyroid immune response.

Sequenced input: peripheral blood. This receptor chain uses TRBV7-3 and TRBJ1-1; confidence is insufficient to name the D gene. The TCR comes from an adult woman with Graves' ophthalmopathy. The CDR3 corresponds to CASSLGPGNTEAFF. The DNA sequence follows: TGTGCCAGCAGCTTGGGTCCAGGGAACACTGAAGCTTTCTTT.